What follows are 27 T cell receptor beta chains derived from one specimen sequenced in a study of cytomegalovirus exposure and HLA in healthy donors. PCR amplification relied on 60 Vbeta primers (plus 13 Jbeta primers). Profiling relied on immunoSEQ multiplex PCR, and the TCRdb table lists in-frame clones only, not all of them. The top ten clones hold roughly 0.82% of a sample with 150,000 to 200,000 clones, around 78% of them seen once. Sample: PBMCs. All receptors come from a female donor in good health and CMV-seronegative.

The chain joins TRBV10-3 to TRBJ1-1; weak D call: TRBD1 (6 bases). The CDR3 extends over 11 amino acids. Germline values: CDR1 ENHRY, CDR2 SYGVKD. Trimming cost V 7 bases and J 5 bases, with 8 bases left between them. The CDR3 loop reads CAIIRGTEAFF. The CDR3 DNA reads as TGTGCCATCATAAGGGGGACTGAAGCTTTCTTT.

This chain links TRBV10-3 with TRBJ1-1; 7 bases are a match to TRBD1. Unmatched junction bases numbered 4, after V lost 3 bases and J lost 0 bases. The CDR3 runs 15 residues. The germline CDR1 and CDR2 sequences are ENHRY and SYGVKD. The CDR3 bases are TGTGCCATCAGTGATTTGGGACAGATGAACACTGAAGCTTTCTTT. Translated: CAISDLGQMNTEAFF.

This sequence joins TRBV11-2 and TRBJ1-2; D remains unclear. There are 14 residues in the CDR3. Germline values: CDR1 SGHAT, CDR2 FQNNGV. V was pared by 0 bases and J by 8 bases, with 13 bases between. This CDR3 reads CASSLDASQRGYTF. CDR3 in DNA: TGTGCCAGCAGCTTAGATGCCTCCCAGAGGGGCTACACCTTC.

The chain combines TRBV10-3 with TRBJ2-7; D call uncertain. The length of the CDR3 is 14 residues. V lost 3 bases, J lost 4 bases, and 13 bases lay in between. The germline gives CDR1 ENHRY, CDR2 SYGVKD. Written as DNA, the CDR3 is TGTGCCATCAGTGAAGGTAGGCGGTTGTACGAGCAGTACTTC. It translates to CAISEGRRLYEQYF.

This clone has a handful of counts. The rearrangement joins TRBV7-8 to TRBJ2-7; TRBD1 matches 7 bases. This CDR3 is built from 16 residues. CDR1 is SGHVS and CDR2 is FQNEAQ in the germline V gene. With V trimmed by 4 bases and J by 5 bases, 14 bases remained unmatched. The CDR3 nucleotides read TGTGCCAGCAGCTCGAAGTTTGGGGTAGGGGGCAACGAGCAGTACTTC. Amino acid sequence: CASSSKFGVGGNEQYF.

Comment on this clone: A read error may account for a junction end that differs from germline. The chain joins TRBV6-5 to TRBJ2-4; D may be TRBD1 (6 bases). CDR1 is MNHEY and CDR2 is SVGAGI in the germline V gene. The CDR3 spans 13 residues. CDR3 sequence (DNA): TGTGCCAGCAGCCCCGGACAGAAAAACAGTCAGTACTTC. As protein: CASSPGQKNSQYF.

This chain links TRBV2 with TRBJ1-5; 8 positions agree with TRBD1. The CDR3 loop spans 17 amino acids. With V trimmed by 5 bases and J by 0 bases, 9 bases remained unmatched. Germline loops: CDR1 SNHLY, CDR2 FYNNEI. The CDR3 here is CASSRRGTGLSNQPQHF. The CDR3 bases are TGTGCCAGCAGTCGAAGAGGGACAGGACTTAGCAATCAGCCCCAGCATTTT.

The genes are TRBV6-5 and TRBJ1-5; D is possibly TRBD1 (5 bases). Trimming pared 4 bases from V and 0 bases from J, leaving 13 bases between. Germline values: CDR1 MNHEY, CDR2 SVGAGI. The CDR3 spans 16 residues. The CDR3 protein is CASSSDSRYSNQPQHF. CDR3 in DNA: TGTGCCAGCAGTTCCGACAGCCGCTATAGCAATCAGCCCCAGCATTTT.

This chain joins TRBV4-1 and TRBJ1-2; D might be TRBD1 (5 bases). This CDR3 region has 17 residues. The V gene's germline CDR1 is MGHRA and CDR2 YSYEKL. V shed 4 bases and J shed 0 bases, with 18 bases lying between them. CDR3 region: CASSLTRGGISNYGYTF. The CDR3, as DNA: TGCGCCAGCAGCCTAACCCGGGGGGGAATCTCTAACTATGGCTACACCTTC.

The rearrangement joins TRBV15 to TRBJ1-4; D call uncertain. The V and J ends lost 3 bases and 4 bases respectively, with 12 bases between them. The V gene's germline CDR1 is LNHNV and CDR2 YYDKDF (reference sequence). This CDR3 is built from 15 residues. CDR3 DNA: TGTGCCACCAGCAGGGACTCTCGGGGTAATGAAAAACTGTTTTTT. It encodes CATSRDSRGNEKLFF. Based on the CDR3 plus reference TRBV15 and TRBJ1-4, the full variable domain is DAMVIQNPRYQVTQFGKPVTLSCSQTLNHNVMYWYQQKSSQAPKLLFHYYDKDFNNEADTPDNFQSRRPNTSFCFLDIRSPGLGDTAMYLCATSRDSRGNEKLFFGSGTQLSVL.

The chain combines TRBV5-6 with TRBJ2-7; maybe TRBD2 (5 bases). Between the trimmed V and J ends, which lost 4 bases and 2 bases, there was a span of 16 bases. CDR3 length equals 15 residues. Germline CDR1 reads SGHDT; CDR2 reads YYEEEE. CDR3 region: CASSRHSVLPYEQYF. Written as DNA, the CDR3 is TGTGCCAGCAGCCGACATAGCGTCCTTCCCTACGAGCAGTACTTC. Drawing the rest from reference TRBV5-6 and TRBJ2-7, the complete variable domain is DAGVTQSPTHLIKTRGQQVTLRCSPKSGHDTVSWYQQALGQGPQFIFQYYEEEERQRGNFPDRFSGHQFPNYSSELNVNALLLGDSALYLCASSRHSVLPYEQYFGPGTRLTVT.

V is TRBV5-6 and J is TRBJ2-2; 9 bases are a match to TRBD2. This CDR3 comprises 15 residues. V shed 1 base and J 8 bases; nucleotides not matched to a gene: 6. Germline CDR1 and CDR2: SGHDT and YYEEEE. CDR3 sequence reads: CASSLRGGAKGELFF. CDR3 DNA: TGTGCCAGCAGCTTGCGCGGGGGGGCTAAAGGGGAGCTGTTTTTT.

The chain uses TRBV11-2 and TRBJ1-1; D ambiguous. Germline values: CDR1 SGHAT, CDR2 FQNNGV. The V end was cut by 5 bases, the J end by 1 base, with 8 bases between. The CDR3 is made up of 13 amino acids. The CDR3 DNA follows: TGTGCCAGCAGCACCCGACAGAACACTGAAGCTTTCTTT. Translated: CASSTRQNTEAFF.

This clone was detected only a few times. The J gene is TRBJ2-1, the V gene TRBV23-1; TRBD2 aligns across 11 bases. TRBV23-1 is filed as an ORF, its function uncertain. CDR3 length: 20 residues. The V segment lost 0 bases and the J segment 6 bases; nucleotides outside the gene matches: 16. The CDR3: CASSQSTSERASGGCNEQFF. CDR3 coding DNA: TGCGCCAGCAGTCAATCAACATCGGAGAGGGCTAGCGGGGGGTGCAATGAGCAGTTCTTC.

The chain links TRBV27 to TRBJ2-7; weak D call: TRBD2 (6 bases). The CDR3 consists of 13 residues. The germline gives CDR1 MNHEY, CDR2 SMNVEV (reference sequence). Trimming removed 5 bases at V and 2 bases at J, with 10 bases between. CDR3 protein: CASSPGDPYEQYF. For the CDR3, the DNA is TGTGCCAGCAGTCCGGGAGACCCCTACGAGCAGTACTTC.

V usage is TRBV5-4 and J usage is TRBJ2-2; the D gene is possibly TRBD1 (5 bases). The CDR3 has 16 residues. The V and J ends lost 4 bases and 0 bases respectively, with 13 bases between them. Per germline, CDR1 SGHNT and CDR2 YYREEE (reference sequence). The CDR3 region is CASSPLQATNTGELFF. CDR3 DNA: TGTGCCAGCAGCCCCCTACAGGCGACGAACACCGGGGAGCTGTTTTTT.

The chain is built from TRBV27 and TRBJ2-6; 14 bases line up with TRBD2. Looked up from germline, CDR1 is MNHEY and CDR2 is SMNVEV (reference sequence). Trimming removed 7 bases from V and 3 bases from J; junction bases left unmatched: 14. The CDR3 runs 20 residues. As DNA, the CDR3 is TGTGCCAGCACCCCCCGACTAGCGGGGGGGCTTAGTGGTGGGGCCAACGTCCTGACTTTC. Encoded protein: CASTPRLAGGLSGGANVLTF.

J is TRBJ2-2 and V is TRBV4-3; 9 nucleotides line up with TRBD2. The CDR3 has 16 amino acids. Trimming took 0 bases from V and 6 from J; bases not matched to a gene: 5. Germline values: CDR1 LGHNA, CDR2 YSLEER. In DNA, the CDR3 is TGCGCCAGCAGCCAAGATTGGAGCGGGGGGCCCGGGGAGCTGTTTTTT. This translates into CASSQDWSGGPGELFF.

As for this clone: Distinct nucleotide sequences in the sample also encode this CDR3. The chain recombines TRBV9 with TRBJ1-3; no clear D gene. CDR3 length: 14 amino acids. The ends were cut back, 0 bases at V and 2 bases at J, with 6 bases in the middle. Per germline, CDR1 SGDLS and CDR2 YYNGEE. The CDR3 reads CASSVGGTGNTIYF. The CDR3 bases are TGTGCCAGCAGCGTAGGAGGGACTGGAAACACCATATATTTT.

The V gene is TRBV25-1, the J gene TRBJ2-7, with D perhaps TRBD2 (5 bases). Per the germline V gene, CDR1 is MGHDK and CDR2 is SYGVNS. This CDR3 is built from 13 residues. The V end lost 11 bases, the J end lost 4 bases, and 18 bases lay between the germline ends. The CDR3 sequence: CAPSSWERYEQYF. The DNA of the CDR3 is TGTGCCCCCAGTAGCTGGGAGCGGTACGAGCAGTACTTC.

V usage is TRBV19 and J usage is TRBJ1-2; D possibly corresponds to TRBD1 (6 bases). In germline, CDR1 is LNHDA, CDR2 SQIVND (reference sequence). This CDR3 spans 14 amino acids. The ends were cut back, 7 bases at V and 2 bases at J, with 14 bases in the middle. The CDR3 sequence: CASTLQGINYGYTF. CDR3 nucleotide sequence: TGTGCCAGTACCTTACAGGGAATCAACTATGGCTACACCTTC.

The chain employs TRBV14 and TRBJ1-3; no reliable D call. The CDR3 spans 14 residues. Per the germline V gene, CDR1 is SGHDN and CDR2 is FVKESK. V lost 2 bases, J lost 1 base, and 6 bases lay in between. Here the CDR3 DNA reads TGTGCCAGCAGCCAATCGAGATCTGGAAACACCATATATTTT. Its protein is CASSQSRSGNTIYF.

J is TRBJ1-2 and V is TRBV28; a weak D match, TRBD1 (6 bases). Germline V gene lookup returns CDR1 MDHEN and CDR2 SYDVKM. This CDR3 contains 15 residues. Trimming pared 3 bases from V and 2 bases from J, leaving 13 bases between. The CDR3 spells CASSFPTGHNYGYTF. As DNA, the CDR3 is TGTGCCAGCAGTTTCCCTACAGGGCACAACTATGGCTACACCTTC.

This chain uses TRBV7-9 with TRBJ2-7; the D is unclear. The germline V gene has CDR1 SEHNR and CDR2 FQNEAQ (reference sequence). Trimming took off 0 bases at V and 1 base at J, with 10 bases between the two ends. This CDR3 spans 15 amino acids. CDR3 amino acids: CASSLAGRPSYEQYF. The CDR3 region has the DNA TGTGCCAGCAGCTTAGCGGGCAGACCATCCTACGAGCAGTACTTC.

This clone appeared once. The chain joins TRBV6-5 to TRBJ1-5, with D unclear. Germline assignment: CDR1 MNHEY and CDR2 SVGAGI. Trimming removed 2 bases at V and 2 bases at J, with 7 bases between. This CDR3 spans 14 amino acids. The CDR3 loop is CASSYGQGNQPQHF. Written as DNA, the CDR3 is TGTGCCAGCAGTTACGGGCAGGGCAATCAGCCCCAGCATTTT.

The chain links TRBV19 to TRBJ2-1, with TRBD2 matching over 8 bases. J gave up 0 bases and V 9 bases, and 10 bases lay outside the gene matches. CDR3 length equals 16 residues. The V gene's germline CDR1 is LNHDA and CDR2 SQIVND (reference sequence). The CDR3 DNA sequence: TGTGCCAGCCGGCGGGGGGCAACCTCCTCCTACAATGAGCAGTTCTTC. Translating gives CASRRGATSSYNEQFF.

The chain joins TRBV18 to TRBJ1-5, with D maybe TRBD1 (5 bases). V shed 6 bases and J shed 5 bases, with 11 bases lying between them. Germline values: CDR1 KGHSH, CDR2 LQKENI. This CDR3 spans 13 amino acids. The CDR3 sequence: CASSQGGDQPQHF. CDR3 in DNA: TGTGCCAGCTCTCAGGGTGGGGATCAGCCCCAGCATTTT.